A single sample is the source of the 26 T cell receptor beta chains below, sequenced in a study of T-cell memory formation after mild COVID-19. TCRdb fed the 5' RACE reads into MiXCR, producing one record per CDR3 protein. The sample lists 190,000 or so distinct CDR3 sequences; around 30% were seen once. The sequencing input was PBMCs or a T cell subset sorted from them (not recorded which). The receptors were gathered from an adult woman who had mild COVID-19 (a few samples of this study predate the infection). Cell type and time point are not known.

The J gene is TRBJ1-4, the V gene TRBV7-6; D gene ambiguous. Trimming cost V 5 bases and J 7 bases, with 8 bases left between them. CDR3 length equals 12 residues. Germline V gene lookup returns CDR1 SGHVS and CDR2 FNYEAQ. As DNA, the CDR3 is TGTGCCAGCAGCGCAATCAGTGAAAAACTGTTTTTT. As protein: CASSAISEKLFF.

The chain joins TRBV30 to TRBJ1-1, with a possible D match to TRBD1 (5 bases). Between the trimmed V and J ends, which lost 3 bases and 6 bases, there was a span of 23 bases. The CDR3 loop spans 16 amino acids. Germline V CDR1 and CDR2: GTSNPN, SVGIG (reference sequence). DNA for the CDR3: TGTGCCTGGAGGGACGCTAGACGAAGAGGGGTCCCTGAAGCTTTCTTT. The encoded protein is CAWRDARRRGVPEAFF.

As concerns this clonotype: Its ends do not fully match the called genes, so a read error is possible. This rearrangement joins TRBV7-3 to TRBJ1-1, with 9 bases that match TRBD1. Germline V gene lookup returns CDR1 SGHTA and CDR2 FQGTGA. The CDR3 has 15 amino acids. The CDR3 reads CASSLTGGIDTEAFF. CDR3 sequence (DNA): TGTGCCAGCAGCCTAACAGGGGGCATCGACACTGAAGCTTTCTTT.

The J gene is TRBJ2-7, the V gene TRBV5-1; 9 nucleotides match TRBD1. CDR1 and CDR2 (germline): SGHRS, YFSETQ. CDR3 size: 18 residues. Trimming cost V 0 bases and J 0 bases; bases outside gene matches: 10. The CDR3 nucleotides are TGCGCCAGCAGCTTGGCCCTCGGACAGGGGAGTGCCTCCTACGAGCAGTACTTC. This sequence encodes CASSLALGQGSASYEQYF.

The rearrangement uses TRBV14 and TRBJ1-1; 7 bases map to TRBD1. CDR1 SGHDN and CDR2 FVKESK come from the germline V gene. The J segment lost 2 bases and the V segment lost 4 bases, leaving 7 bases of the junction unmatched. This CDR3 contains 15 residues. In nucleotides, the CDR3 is TGTGCCAGCAGCCGTCGACAGGGTGATAACACTGAAGCTTTCTTT. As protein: CASSRRQGDNTEAFF.

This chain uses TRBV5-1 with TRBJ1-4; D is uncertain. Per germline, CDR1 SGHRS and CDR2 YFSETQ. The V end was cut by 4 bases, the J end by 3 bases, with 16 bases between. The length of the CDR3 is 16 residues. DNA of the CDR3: TGCGCCAGCAGCATAGCGCCTGTTGCGGCTAATGAAAAACTGTTTTTT. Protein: CASSIAPVAANEKLFF. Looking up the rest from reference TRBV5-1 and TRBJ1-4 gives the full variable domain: KAGVTQTPRYLIKTRGQQVTLSCSPISGHRSVSWYQQTPGQGLQFLFEYFSETQRNKGNFPGRFSGRQFSNSRSEMNVSTLELGDSALYLCASSIAPVAANEKLFFGSGTQLSVL.

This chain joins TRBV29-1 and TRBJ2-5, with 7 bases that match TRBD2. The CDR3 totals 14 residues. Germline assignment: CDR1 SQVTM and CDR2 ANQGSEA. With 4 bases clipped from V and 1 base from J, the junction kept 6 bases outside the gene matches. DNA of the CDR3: TGCAGCGTTGCCCAGCGGGGCCCCCAAGAGACCCAGTACTTC. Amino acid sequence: CSVAQRGPQETQYF. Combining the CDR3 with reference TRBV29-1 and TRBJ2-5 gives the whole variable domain SAVISQKPSRDICQRGTSLTIQCQVDSQVTMMFWYRQQPGQSLTLIATANQGSEATYESGFVIDKFPISRPNLTFSTLTVSNMSPEDSSIYLCSVAQRGPQETQYFGPGTRLLVL.

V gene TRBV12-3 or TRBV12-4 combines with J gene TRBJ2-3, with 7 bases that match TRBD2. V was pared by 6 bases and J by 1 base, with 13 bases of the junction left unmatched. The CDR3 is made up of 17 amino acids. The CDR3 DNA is TGTGCCAGCAGGTTCTCACTAGCGCTGACCCGCACAGATACGCAGTATTTT. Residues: CASRFSLALTRTDTQYF.

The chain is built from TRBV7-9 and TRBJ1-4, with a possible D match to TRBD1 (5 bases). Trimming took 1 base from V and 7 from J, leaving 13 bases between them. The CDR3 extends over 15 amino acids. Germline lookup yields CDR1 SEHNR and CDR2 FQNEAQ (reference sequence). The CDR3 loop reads CASSLVGAAVEKLFF. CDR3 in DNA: TGTGCCAGCAGCTTAGTAGGGGCGGCGGTTGAAAAACTGTTTTTT.

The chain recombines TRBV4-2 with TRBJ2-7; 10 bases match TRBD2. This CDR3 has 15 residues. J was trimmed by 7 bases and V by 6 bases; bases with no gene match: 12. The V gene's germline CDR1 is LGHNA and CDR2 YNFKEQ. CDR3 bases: TGTGCCAGCAGTCACCCCAGCGGGAGGGCCGGGGAGCAGTACTTC. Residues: CASSHPSGRAGEQYF.

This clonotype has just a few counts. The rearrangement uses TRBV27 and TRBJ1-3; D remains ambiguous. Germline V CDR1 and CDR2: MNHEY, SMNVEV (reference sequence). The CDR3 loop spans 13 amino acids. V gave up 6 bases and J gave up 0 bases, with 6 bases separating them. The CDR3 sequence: CASSMDSGNTIYF. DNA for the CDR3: TGTGCCAGCAGCATGGACTCTGGAAACACCATATATTTT.

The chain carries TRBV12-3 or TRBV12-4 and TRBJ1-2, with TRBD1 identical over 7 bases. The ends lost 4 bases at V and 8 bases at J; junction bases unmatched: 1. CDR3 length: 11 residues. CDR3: CASSYRGGYTF. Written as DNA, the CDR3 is TGTGCCAGCAGTTACAGGGGCGGCTACACCTTC.

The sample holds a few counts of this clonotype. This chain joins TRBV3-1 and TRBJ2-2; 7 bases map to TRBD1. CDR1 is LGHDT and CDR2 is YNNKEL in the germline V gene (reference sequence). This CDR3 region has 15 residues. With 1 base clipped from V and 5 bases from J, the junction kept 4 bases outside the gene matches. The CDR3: CASSQGGGRTGELFF. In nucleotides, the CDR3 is TGTGCCAGCAGCCAAGGAGGGGGCCGAACCGGGGAGCTGTTTTTT.

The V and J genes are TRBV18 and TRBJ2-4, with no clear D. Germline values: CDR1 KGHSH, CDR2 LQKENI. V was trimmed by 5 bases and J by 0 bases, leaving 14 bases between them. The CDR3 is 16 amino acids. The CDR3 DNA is TGTGCCAGCTCAGCCAAAATCCATGTAGCCAAAAACATTCAGTACTTC. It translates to CASSAKIHVAKNIQYF. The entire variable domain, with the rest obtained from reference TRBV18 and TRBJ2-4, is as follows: NAGVMQNPRHLVRRRGQEARLRCSPMKGHSHVYWYRQLPEEGLKFMVYLQKENIIDESGMPKERFSAEFPKEGPSILRIQQVVRGDSAAYFCASSAKIHVAKNIQYFGAGTRLSVL.

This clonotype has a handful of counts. CDR3 sequence reads: CASSLLGTDTQYF. CDR3 DNA: TGTGCCAGCAGCCTCCTCGGCACAGATACGCAGTATTTT. The chain employs TRBV7-9 and TRBJ2-3; D is undetermined. The CDR3 spans 13 residues. V was cut by 5 bases and J by 1 base, with 7 bases left in between. Germline-derived CDR1 and CDR2 are SEHNR and FQNEAQ (reference sequence).

CDR3 sequence (DNA): TGCAGTGCTAGATTTCCCTCCCAGAGCTCCTACGAGCAGTACTTC. Translating it yields CSARFPSQSSYEQYF. The chain is built from TRBV20-1 and TRBJ2-7; D not resolved. Looked up from germline, CDR1 is DFQATT and CDR2 is SNEGSKA (reference sequence). CDR3 length: 15 amino acids. Between the trimmed V and J ends, which lost 2 bases and 0 bases, there was a span of 14 bases.

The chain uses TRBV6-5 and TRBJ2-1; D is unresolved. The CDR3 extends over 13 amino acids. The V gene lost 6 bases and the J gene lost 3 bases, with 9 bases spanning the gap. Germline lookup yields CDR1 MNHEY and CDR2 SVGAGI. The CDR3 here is CASSRPNYNEQFF. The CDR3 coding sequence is TGTGCCAGCAGCAGACCTAACTACAATGAGCAGTTCTTC.

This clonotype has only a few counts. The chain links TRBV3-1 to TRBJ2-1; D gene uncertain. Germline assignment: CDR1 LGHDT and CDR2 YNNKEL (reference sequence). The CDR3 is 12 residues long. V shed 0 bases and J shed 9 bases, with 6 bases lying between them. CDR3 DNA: TGTGCCAGCAGCCAAGATTGGGCTGAGCAGTTCTTC. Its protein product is CASSQDWAEQFF.

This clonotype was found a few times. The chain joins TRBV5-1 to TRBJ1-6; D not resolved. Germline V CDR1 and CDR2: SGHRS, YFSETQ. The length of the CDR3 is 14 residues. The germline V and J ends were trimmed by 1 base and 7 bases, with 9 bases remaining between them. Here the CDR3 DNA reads TGCGCCAGCAGCTTGTTCGGGGTGAATTCACCCCTCCACTTT. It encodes CASSLFGVNSPLHF.

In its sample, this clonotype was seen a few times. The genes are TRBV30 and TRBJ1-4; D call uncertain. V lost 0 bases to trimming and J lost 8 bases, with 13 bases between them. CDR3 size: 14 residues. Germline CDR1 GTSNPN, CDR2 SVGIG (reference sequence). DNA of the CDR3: TGTGCCTGGAGTGTACGGGAAATTCGGGAAAAACTGTTTTTT. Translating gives CAWSVREIREKLFF. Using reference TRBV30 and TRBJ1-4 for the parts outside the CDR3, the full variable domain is SQTIHQWPATLVQPVGSPLSLECTVEGTSNPNLYWYRQAAGRGLQLLFYSVGIGQISSEVPQNLSASRPQDRQFILSSKKLLLSDSGFYLCAWSVREIREKLFFGSGTQLSVL.

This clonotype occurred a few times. CDR3: CASGPRGGHGYTF. The CDR3 DNA follows: TGTGCCAGTGGGCCACGGGGCGGACATGGCTACACCTTC. The rearrangement uses TRBV19 and TRBJ1-2, with a tentative D call TRBD1 (5 bases). The CDR3 consists of 13 residues. Germline CDR1 reads LNHDA; CDR2 reads SQIVND (reference sequence). V was pared by 8 bases and J by 6 bases, with 16 bases between.

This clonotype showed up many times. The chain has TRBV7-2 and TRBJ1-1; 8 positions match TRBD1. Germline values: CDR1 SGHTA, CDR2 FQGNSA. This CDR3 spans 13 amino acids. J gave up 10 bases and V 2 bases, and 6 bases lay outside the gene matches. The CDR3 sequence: CASSLQGARLAFF. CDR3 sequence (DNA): TGTGCCAGCAGCTTACAGGGGGCCCGGTTAGCTTTCTTT.

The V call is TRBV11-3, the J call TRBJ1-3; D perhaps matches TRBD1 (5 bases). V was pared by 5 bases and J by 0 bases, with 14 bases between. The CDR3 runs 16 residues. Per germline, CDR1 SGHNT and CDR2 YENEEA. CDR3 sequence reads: CASSLWDGRSGNTIYF. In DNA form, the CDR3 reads TGTGCCAGCAGCCTTTGGGACGGTCGCTCTGGAAACACCATATATTTT.

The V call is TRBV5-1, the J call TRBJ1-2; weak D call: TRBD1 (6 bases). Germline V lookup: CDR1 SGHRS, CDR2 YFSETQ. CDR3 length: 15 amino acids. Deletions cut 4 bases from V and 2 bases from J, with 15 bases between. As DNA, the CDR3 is TGCGCCAGCAGCGCCCAGGGACAAGCGAACTATGGCTACACCTTC. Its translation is CASSAQGQANYGYTF. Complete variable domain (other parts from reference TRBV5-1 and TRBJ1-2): KAGVTQTPRYLIKTRGQQVTLSCSPISGHRSVSWYQQTPGQGLQFLFEYFSETQRNKGNFPGRFSGRQFSNSRSEMNVSTLELGDSALYLCASSAQGQANYGYTFGSGTRLTVV.

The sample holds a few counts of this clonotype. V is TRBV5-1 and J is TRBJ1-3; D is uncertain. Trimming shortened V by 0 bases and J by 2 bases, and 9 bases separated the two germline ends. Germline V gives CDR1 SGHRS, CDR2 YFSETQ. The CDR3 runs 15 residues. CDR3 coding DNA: TGCGCCAGCAGCTTGGGAGATGCGACTGGAAACACCATATATTTT. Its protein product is CASSLGDATGNTIYF.

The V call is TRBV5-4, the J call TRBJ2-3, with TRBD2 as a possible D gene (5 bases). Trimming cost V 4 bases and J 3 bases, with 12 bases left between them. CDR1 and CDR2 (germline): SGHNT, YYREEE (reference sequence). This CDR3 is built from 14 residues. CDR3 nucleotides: TGTGCCAGCAGCCCGGGGAGCCCGACAGATACGCAGTATTTT. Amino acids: CASSPGSPTDTQYF.